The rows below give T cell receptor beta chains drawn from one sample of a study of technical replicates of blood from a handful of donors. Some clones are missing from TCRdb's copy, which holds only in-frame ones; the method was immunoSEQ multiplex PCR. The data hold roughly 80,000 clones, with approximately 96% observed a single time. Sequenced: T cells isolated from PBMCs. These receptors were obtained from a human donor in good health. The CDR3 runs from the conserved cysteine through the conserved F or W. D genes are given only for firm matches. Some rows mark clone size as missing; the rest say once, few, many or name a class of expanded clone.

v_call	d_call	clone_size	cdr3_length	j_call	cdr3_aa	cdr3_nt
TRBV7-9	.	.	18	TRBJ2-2	CASRLGFRGARGTGELFF	TGTGCCAGCAGGCTGGGGTTCCGGGGGGCGCGTGGCACCGGGGAGCTGTTTTTT
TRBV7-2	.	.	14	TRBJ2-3	CASSSRQVSDTQYF	TGTGCCAGCAGCTCTCGACAGGTCTCAGATACGCAGTATTTT
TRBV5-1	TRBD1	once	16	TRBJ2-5	CASSLGAGGTKETQYF	TGCGCCAGCAGCTTGGGGGCAGGGGGCACTAAAGAGACCCAGTACTTC
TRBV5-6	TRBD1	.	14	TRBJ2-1	CASSLTGVSNEQFF	TGTGCCAGCAGCTTGACAGGGGTATCCAATGAGCAGTTCTTC
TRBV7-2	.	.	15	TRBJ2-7	CASSLVPFGSYEQYF	TGTGCCAGCAGCTTGGTGCCTTTCGGCTCCTACGAGCAGTACTTC
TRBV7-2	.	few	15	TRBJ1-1	CASSFNTGSLGGAFF	TGTGCCAGCAGCTTCAATACAGGATCCTTAGGTGGAGCTTTCTTT
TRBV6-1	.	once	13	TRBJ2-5	CASPRRVGETQYF	TGTGCCAGCCCAAGGAGGGTAGGAGAGACCCAGTACTTC
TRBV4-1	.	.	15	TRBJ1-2	CASSQPRDLPDGYTF	TGCGCCAGCAGCCAACCCCGGGATCTACCTGACGGCTACACCTTC
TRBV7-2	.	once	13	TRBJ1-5	CASSLEGDQPQHF	TGTGCCAGCAGCTTAGAGGGGGATCAGCCCCAGCATTTT
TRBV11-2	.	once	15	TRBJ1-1	CASSLLWPSGTEAFF	TGTGCCAGCAGCTTACTATGGCCCTCGGGGACTGAAGCTTTCTTT
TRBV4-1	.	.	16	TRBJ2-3	CASSQDRKQGTDTQYF	TGCGCCAGCAGCCAAGATAGAAAACAGGGCACAGATACGCAGTATTTT
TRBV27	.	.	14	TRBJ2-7	CASSLRLPSYEQYF	TGTGCCAGCAGTTTACGGTTGCCCTCCTACGAGCAGTACTTC
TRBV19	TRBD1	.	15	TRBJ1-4	CASHRGPATNEKLFF	TGTGCCAGTCACAGGGGGCCTGCAACTAATGAAAAACTGTTTTTT
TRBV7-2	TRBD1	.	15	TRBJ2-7	CASSARDRGFYEQYF	TGTGCCAGCAGCGCACGGGACAGGGGGTTCTACGAGCAGTACTTC
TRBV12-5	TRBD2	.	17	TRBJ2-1	CASGLALAGGPYNEQFF	TGTGCTAGTGGTTTGGCCCTAGCGGGAGGGCCCTACAATGAGCAGTTCTTC
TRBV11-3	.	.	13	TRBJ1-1	CASSLGSSFSAFF	TGTGCCAGCAGCTTAGGTTCGAGTTTCTCAGCTTTCTTT
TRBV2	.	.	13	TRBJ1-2	CASSATGLRGYTF	TGTGCCAGCAGCGCAACAGGGTTACGTGGCTACACCTTC
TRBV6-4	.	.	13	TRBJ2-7	CASSQRAGYEQYF	TGTGCCAGCAGCCAGCGGGCGGGGTACGAGCAGTACTTC
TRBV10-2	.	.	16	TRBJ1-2	CASSQPGKIANYGYTF	TGCGCCAGCAGCCAACCGGGAAAGATCGCTAACTATGGCTACACCTTC
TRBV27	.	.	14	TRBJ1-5	CASSLSLSNQPQHF	TGTGCCAGCAGTTTATCCCTTAGCAATCAGCCCCAGCATTTT
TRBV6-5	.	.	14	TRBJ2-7	CASSSDSPWDEQYF	TGTGCCAGCAGTTCGGACAGCCCCTGGGACGAGCAGTACTTC
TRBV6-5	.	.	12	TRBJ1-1	CASRGGGDEAFF	TGTGCCAGCAGGGGTGGGGGCGATGAAGCTTTCTTT
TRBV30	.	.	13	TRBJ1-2	CAWSVGQGSGYTF	TGTGCCTGGAGTGTGGGCCAGGGTTCTGGCTACACCTTC
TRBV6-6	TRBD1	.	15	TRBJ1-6	CASSRGTDYNSPLHF	TGTGCCAGCAGTCGAGGGACAGACTATAATTCACCCCTCCACTTT
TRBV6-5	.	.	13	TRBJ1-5	CASSYIRNQPQHF	TGTGCCAGCAGTTACATCAGAAATCAGCCCCAGCATTTT
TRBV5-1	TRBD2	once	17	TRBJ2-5	CASSSSGTSGGRKTQYF	TGCGCCAGCAGCTCATCCGGGACTAGCGGGGGGAGGAAGACCCAGTACTTC
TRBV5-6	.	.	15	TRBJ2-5	CASSLLKGVGETQYF	TGTGCCAGCAGCTTGTTGAAGGGGGTGGGAGAGACCCAGTACTTC
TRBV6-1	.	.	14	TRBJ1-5	CASRKVGLDQPQHF	TGTGCCAGCAGGAAGGTGGGGCTCGATCAGCCCCAGCATTTT
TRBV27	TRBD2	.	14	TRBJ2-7	CASFGLAGVGEQYF	TGTGCCAGCTTTGGACTAGCGGGAGTTGGCGAGCAGTACTTC
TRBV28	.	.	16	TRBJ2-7	CASSVPPATGAYEQYF	TGTGCCAGCAGCGTACCCCCAGCGACCGGCGCCTACGAGCAGTACTTC
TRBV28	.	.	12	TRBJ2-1	CASSGLLNEQFF	TGTGCCAGTTCAGGGCTCCTCAATGAGCAGTTCTTC
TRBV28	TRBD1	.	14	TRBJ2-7	CASSPGTGAHEQYF	TGTGCCAGCAGTCCCGGGACAGGGGCCCACGAGCAGTACTTC
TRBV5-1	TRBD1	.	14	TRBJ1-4	CASSPGQDNEKLFF	TGCGCCAGCAGCCCAGGACAGGACAATGAAAAACTGTTTTTT
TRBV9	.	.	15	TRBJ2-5	CASSGDAVNQETQYF	TGTGCCAGCAGCGGAGACGCGGTAAACCAAGAGACCCAGTACTTC
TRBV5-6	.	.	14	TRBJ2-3	CASSRNLGTDTQYF	TGTGCCAGCAGCAGGAATCTAGGCACAGATACGCAGTATTTT
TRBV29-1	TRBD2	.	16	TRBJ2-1	CSVRRGGGRRYNEQFF	TGCAGCGTCCGGCGGGGCGGCGGGAGACGCTACAATGAGCAGTTCTTC